A selection of T cell receptor beta chains follows, all from one sample in a study of cytomegalovirus exposure and HLA in healthy donors. Here immunoSEQ multiplex PCR was the method, and the copy in TCRdb shows in-frame clones only, minus some. The repertoire holds 120,000 to 150,000 clones, with over 65% as singletons. Specimen: PBMCs. These receptors were obtained from a woman younger than 45 in good health and CMV-seronegative. CDR3s include the opening cysteine and the closing phenylalanine or tryptophan. Each record gives: J gene, clone size, V gene, D gene, CDR3 protein, CDR3 DNA. A D gene is named only where the DNA matches it firmly. Clone size appears in some rows only: once, few, many, or a class for an expanded clone.

TRBJ2-1 NA TRBV28 NA CASSHFGQSSYNEQFF TGTGCCAGCAGTCACTTCGGACAGAGCTCCTACAATGAGCAGTTCTTC
TRBJ2-5 NA TRBV11-3 TRBD1 CASSNGQGQETQYF TGTGCCAGCAGTAACGGACAGGGCCAAGAGACCCAGTACTTC
TRBJ1-1 few TRBV5-8 NA CASSRDWNTEAFF TGTGCCAGCAGCCGGGACTGGAACACTGAAGCTTTCTTT
TRBJ2-5 NA TRBV5-4 NA CASSLAPGQETQYF TGTGCCAGCAGCTTGGCTCCAGGCCAAGAGACCCAGTACTTC
TRBJ1-2 few TRBV5-6 NA CASSASRVGYTF TGTGCCAGCAGCGCCAGCAGGGTTGGCTACACCTTC
TRBJ1-1 few TRBV5-1 TRBD1 CASSTGQGARSSGNTEAFF TGCGCCAGCAGCACCGGACAGGGGGCGCGAAGTTCTGGGAACACTGAAGCTTTCTTT
TRBJ2-7 NA TRBV5-1 NA CASSTGPGYSYEQYF TGCGCCAGCAGCACGGGCCCAGGGTACTCCTACGAGCAGTACTTC
TRBJ2-1 NA TRBV7-3 NA CASSLGQTYNEQFF TGTGCCAGCAGCCTAGGACAGACTTACAATGAGCAGTTCTTC
TRBJ1-4 NA TRBV6-1 TRBD1 CASRDRGNGKLFF TGTGCCAGCAGAGACAGGGGGAACGGAAAACTGTTTTTT
TRBJ1-2 NA TRBV5-1 TRBD1 CASSLQGPPGGYTF TGCGCCAGCAGCTTACAGGGGCCGCCGGGAGGCTACACCTTC
TRBJ1-3 few TRBV5-5 TRBD1 CASSFGQDSGNTIYF TGTGCCAGCAGCTTCGGACAGGACTCTGGAAACACCATATATTTT
TRBJ1-2 NA TRBV5-1 TRBD1 CASRHGTGAPSAGYTF TGCGCCAGCAGGCACGGGACAGGGGCACCCTCCGCAGGCTACACCTTC
TRBJ2-4 few TRBV6-5 NA CASSGDYRDSQYF TGTGCCAGCAGTGGAGATTACCGGGACTCGCAGTACTTC
TRBJ2-2 NA TRBV7-7 NA CASSLGQNTGELFF TGTGCTAGCAGCTTGGGACAGAACACCGGGGAGCTGTTTTTT
TRBJ2-1 few TRBV7-2 TRBD1 CASNKGAQDEQFF TGTGCCAGCAACAAGGGGGCGCAGGATGAGCAGTTCTTC
TRBJ2-7 NA TRBV6-1 TRBD2 CASTGLAGAEYEQYF TGTGCCAGCACTGGACTAGCGGGAGCGGAGTACGAGCAGTACTTC
TRBJ1-1 NA TRBV2 TRBD1 CASRNRGAEAFF TGTGCCAGCAGAAACAGGGGTGCTGAAGCTTTCTTT
TRBJ2-5 NA TRBV6-6 NA CASSPGQIQETQYF TGTGCCAGCAGTCCCGGACAGATACAAGAGACCCAGTACTTC
TRBJ2-1 NA TRBV6-1 TRBD2 CASSTSTSGGIKQFF TGTGCCAGCAGTACCTCGACTAGCGGGGGAATTAAGCAGTTCTTC
TRBJ1-2 NA TRBV7-9 TRBD1 CASSSDRDGYGYTF TGTGCCAGCAGCTCCGACAGGGACGGCTATGGCTACACCTTC
TRBJ1-5 NA TRBV18 NA CASPGRPGRPQHF TGTGCCAGCCCCGGACGCCCCGGGAGGCCCCAGCATTTT
TRBJ2-5 NA TRBV5-4 NA CASSLGADQETQYF TGTGCCAGCAGCTTGGGGGCAGATCAAGAGACCCAGTACTTC
TRBJ1-6 NA TRBV6-1 NA CASTTKTAGNSPLHF TGTGCCAGCACTACGAAGACCGCGGGTAATTCACCCCTCCACTTT
TRBJ1-3 few TRBV6-5 NA CASSPADGNTIYF TGTGCCAGCAGCCCCGCGGATGGAAACACCATATATTTT
TRBJ2-1 many TRBV7-2 TRBD2 CASSLGGLAGGPREQFF TGTGCCAGCAGCTTAGGAGGCTTAGCGGGAGGTCCCAGAGAGCAGTTCTTC
TRBJ1-5 few TRBV27 NA CASSRDIASLLNQPQHF TGTGCCAGCAGTCGGGACATCGCGTCTTTGTTGAATCAGCCCCAGCATTTT
TRBJ1-1 NA TRBV10-3 TRBD1 CAISESTGQGQYANTEAFF TGTGCCATCAGTGAGTCAACGGGACAGGGGCAATACGCTAACACTGAAGCTTTCTTT
TRBJ2-3 once TRBV29-1 NA CSVDIDRDRLDTQYF TGCAGCGTTGATATAGACCGGGATCGGCTAGATACGCAGTATTTT
TRBJ1-5 NA TRBV28 TRBD1 CATNSPGQGIVEPQHF TGTGCCACCAATTCCCCCGGACAGGGCATTGTGGAGCCCCAGCATTTT
TRBJ2-5 NA TRBV19 TRBD2 CASSTGGLRDVETQYF TGTGCCAGTAGTACGGGGGGACTCAGGGACGTGGAGACCCAGTACTTC
TRBJ2-3 NA TRBV29-1 NA CSVVTGLTQYF TGCAGCGTGGTAACAGGGCTTACGCAGTATTTT
TRBJ1-6 NA TRBV9 TRBD1 CASSVVDRGVGNSPLHF TGTGCCAGCAGCGTAGTGGACAGGGGCGTGGGGAATTCACCCCTCCACTTT
TRBJ2-1 NA TRBV18 TRBD2 CASSPRALAGESRIF TGTGCCAGCTCACCACGGGCACTAGCGGGAGAAAGTAGGATCTTC
TRBJ2-1 NA TRBV7-3 TRBD2 CASSPQLAGPYNEQFF TGTGCCAGCAGCCCGCAACTAGCGGGACCCTACAATGAGCAGTTCTTC
TRBJ2-2 few TRBV7-6 NA CASSAQDTGELFF TGTGCCAGCAGCGCGCAGGACACCGGGGAGCTGTTTTTT
TRBJ2-7 NA TRBV28 TRBD2 CASSFRTSEGYEQYF TGTGCCAGCAGTTTCAGGACTAGCGAGGGTTACGAGCAGTACTTC
TRBJ2-5 NA TRBV2 TRBD1 CASTMRTGGGETQYF TGTGCCAGCACCATGAGGACAGGGGGCGGAGAGACCCAGTACTTC
TRBJ2-5 NA TRBV6-1 TRBD1 CASSEGGTGRLIGTQYF TGTGCCAGCAGTGAAGGAGGGACAGGCCGCCTCATCGGGACCCAGTACTTC
TRBJ1-2 NA TRBV7-2 NA CASSRVAGSNYGYTF TGTGCCAGCAGCCGGGTGGCCGGATCTAACTATGGCTACACCTTC